This T cell receptor beta chain was recovered during a study of neurological immune-mediated disorders (dated by TCRdb to between 2019 and 2020). Regarding the complete study: Of the 35 or so multiple sclerosis patients, about 31 had relapsing-remitting MS and 3 had secondary progressive MS. The cohort comprised roughly 69 subjects: roughly 15 HAM/TSP patients, some 34 multiple sclerosis patients and around 20 healthy controls. Using UMI-based sequencing, the study compared peripheral blood TCR-beta repertoires from patients with HTLV-I-associated myelopathy (HAM/TSP), patients with multiple sclerosis, and healthy controls. The approximately 110 TCR-beta libraries included longitudinal samples, technical triplicates and paired sorted CD4+ and CD8+ T-cell subsets alongside PBMC samples. On the study overall, not on this receptor specifically: No clinical or MRI features were associated with the MS cluster, and the authors said that larger cohorts are needed. TCR clonal expansion was highest in HAM/TSP patients and lowest in MS patients, with MS patients falling below even healthy controls. No identical CDR3 amino acid sequences were found to be shared among expanded clones across subjects, suggesting that TCR-beta repertoires were private in all groups. In a phylogenetic analysis, the repertoires of 18 out of 34 MS patients fell into a single cluster of related CDR3 sequences, pointing to a possible signature at the repertoire level.

For the unsorted PBMC libraries, 2 million PBMCs were stored in RNAlater at -80 degrees C until RNA extraction and were used to generate the libraries. Multiple sclerosis patients were enrolled in a US clinical protocol under which disease progression was evaluated by magnetic resonance imaging. Peripheral blood underwent Ficoll-Hypaque density gradient centrifugation to isolate PBMCs, which were then cryopreserved in liquid nitrogen. This clonotype was recorded many times. Its recognized antigen is unknown. No quality values exist for individual bases; no much larger clone is one base distant. The V end loses 5 bases and the J end loses 2 bases, and a stretch of 9 bases separates them. There are 13 amino acids in the CDR3, from cysteine to phenylalanine inclusive. Only CDR3 DNA remains: 39 bases, in frame from the first base. cDNA was synthesized by template-switch 5'RACE using a primer carrying a 10-nucleotide random unique molecular identifier by which each TCR transcript was tagged. Every sequencing run yielded over 160 million TCR-beta sequences covering 15-18 subjects. The RNeasy kit was used to extract total RNA. Using the KAPA Real-time Library Amplification kit, TCR-beta VDJ regions were amplified with primers for the TCR constant region and the 5'RACE anchor. A first PCR added sample indexes and Illumina adaptors, after which a second PCR increased the library yield. After Ampure bead purification, the TCR product of roughly 650 bp was size-selected on a 2% E-gel SizeSelection system. Before pooling, libraries had their quality checked on a Bioanalyzer, their concentration measured with Qubit, and their quantity determined with the Kapa Library Quantification kit. An Illumina HiSeq 2500 was used to sequence the libraries paired-end at 2 x 150 bp. To increase sequence diversity, about 24-32% phiX was spiked into each library pool. As for the original processing: The quality-filtered reads were processed with the UMI-based MiGEC pipeline, whose error correction step removed more than 75% of the raw TCR sequences. VDJ genes were aligned to IMGT germline references, and each clonotype was defined by a unique CDR3 amino acid sequence together with V-J genes. VDJtools evaluated clonal expansion, Shannon diversity and CDR3 relatedness (CalcPairwiseDistances, ClusterSamples); CLCbio workbench built phylogenetic trees. Using coefficient-of-variation modelling across technical triplicates, the study counted a clone as expanded if it had at least 8 unique UMIs. TCRdb trimmed public reads at Q25 via fastp, called clones via MiXCR and kept in-frame beta chains. Each CDR3 protein gets just one entry, which takes the most common genes and DNA from the rows behind it. These V and J calls originate from TCRdb's pipeline instead of the authors' own analysis. The sample yields around 130,000 distinct CDR3 sequences; roughly 3.2% were counted once. Jointly, the top ten make up around 1.2% of the sample.

The TCR sequence derives from a woman in her twenties or thirties with multiple sclerosis. Sequenced input: PBMCs. In this chain, TRBV12-3 or TRBV12-4 is recombined with TRBJ2-5; D gene: possibly TRBD1, on 5 matching bases. The DNA reads as follows: TGTGCCAGCAGTCCTCACAGGCAAGAGACCCAGTACTTC. Its translation reads: CASSPHRQETQYF.